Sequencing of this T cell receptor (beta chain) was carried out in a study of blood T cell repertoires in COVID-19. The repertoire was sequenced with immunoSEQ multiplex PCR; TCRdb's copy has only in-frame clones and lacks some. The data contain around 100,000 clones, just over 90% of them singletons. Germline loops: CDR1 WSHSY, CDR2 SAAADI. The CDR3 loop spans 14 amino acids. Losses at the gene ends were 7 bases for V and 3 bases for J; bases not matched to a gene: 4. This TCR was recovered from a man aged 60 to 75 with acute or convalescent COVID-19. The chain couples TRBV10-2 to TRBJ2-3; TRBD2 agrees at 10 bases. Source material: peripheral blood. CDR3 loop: CASIPAGGTDTQYF. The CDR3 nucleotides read TGCGCCAGCATTCCAGCGGGAGGGACAGATACGCAGTATTTT.